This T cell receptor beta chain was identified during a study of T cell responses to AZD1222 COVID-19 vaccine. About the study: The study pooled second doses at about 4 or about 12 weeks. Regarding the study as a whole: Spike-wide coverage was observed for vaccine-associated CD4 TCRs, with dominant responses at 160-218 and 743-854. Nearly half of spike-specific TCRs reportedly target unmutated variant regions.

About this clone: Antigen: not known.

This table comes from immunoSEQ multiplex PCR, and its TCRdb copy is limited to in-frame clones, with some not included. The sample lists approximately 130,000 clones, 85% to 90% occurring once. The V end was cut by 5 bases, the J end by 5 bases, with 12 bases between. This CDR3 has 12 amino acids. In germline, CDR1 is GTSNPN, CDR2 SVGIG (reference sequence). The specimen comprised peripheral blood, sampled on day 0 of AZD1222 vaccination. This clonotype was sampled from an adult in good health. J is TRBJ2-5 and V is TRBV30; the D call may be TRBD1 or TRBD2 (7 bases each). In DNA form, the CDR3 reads TGTGCCTGGGACAGGGAGGGGGAGACCCAGTACTTC. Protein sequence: CAWDREGETQYF.